This T cell receptor (beta chain) was profiled in a study of OX40 agonist ivuxolimab in advanced cancers. Study results and limitations: Clonal expansion in partial responders at 0.1-3.0 mg/kg ranked among the lowest. Compared with CD4+, CD8+ T cells on average had more expanded clones.

The CDR3 contains 13 residues. Per germline, CDR1 SGHVS and CDR2 FQNEAQ. Between the trimmed V and J ends, which lost 8 bases and 5 bases, there was a span of 14 bases. The method was immunoSEQ multiplex PCR; TCRdb's version includes in-frame clones alone and lacks a portion of them. The sample includes about 46,000 clones, about 88% of them seen just once. This clone was observed a single time. Its antigen is not known. The V and J genes are TRBV7-8 and TRBJ2-3; tentatively, D is TRBD1 or TRBD2 (5 bases each). The receptor's source is an adult with an advanced solid tumor such as melanoma, head and neck, liver or kidney cancer. The input for sequencing was CD4+ or CD8+ T cells sorted from blood, taken in a trial of the OX40 agonist ivuxolimab. The CDR3 region is CASCRVRGDTQYF. Here the CDR3 DNA reads TGTGCCAGCTGCAGGGTTCGGGGAGATACGCAGTATTTT.